The 5 T cell receptor beta chains below all came from one sample that was sequenced in a study of blood T cell repertoires in COVID-19. Sequencing used immunoSEQ multiplex PCR; TCRdb keeps in-frame clones, though not all of them. The top ten hold about 4% of the sample, which has about 250,000 clones, roughly 86% seen once. Material for sequencing was peripheral blood. All receptors come from a man aged 50 to 59 with acute or convalescent COVID-19.

This clone was seen a single time. The V and J genes are TRBV2 and TRBJ1-3, with 7 bases lining up with TRBD1. This CDR3 has 17 amino acids. J lost 2 bases, V lost 6 bases, and 13 bases had no gene match. CDR1 is SNHLY and CDR2 is FYNNEI in the germline V gene. The CDR3 DNA is TGTGCCAGCAGCCCGGAGGGGGCCGGGGGGGCTGGAAACACCATATATTTT. Translating gives CASSPEGAGGAGNTIYF.

The chain couples TRBV6-6 to TRBJ1-4; TRBD1 is a possible D gene (5 bases). The CDR3 totals 14 residues. Germline values: CDR1 MNHNY, CDR2 SVGAGI (reference sequence). V was trimmed by 2 bases and J by 7 bases, leaving 11 bases between them. The CDR3 DNA is TGTGCCAGCAGTTACGGCCAGGGCCCTGAAAAACTGTTTTTT. Translation gives CASSYGQGPEKLFF.

The chain uses TRBV5-1 and TRBJ2-2; 13 bases line up with TRBD2. The germline gives CDR1 SGHRS, CDR2 YFSETQ. There are 17 residues in the CDR3. Losses at the gene ends were 0 bases for V and 6 bases for J; bases not matched to a gene: 5. CDR3 nucleotides: TGCGCCAGCAGCTTGGTCTCTGGACTAGCGGGAGCCGGGGAGCTGTTTTTT. It yields the protein CASSLVSGLAGAGELFF.

The chain joins TRBV5-1 to TRBJ1-3; D remains ambiguous. The CDR3 runs to 17 residues. Trimming left V 0 bases short and J 0 bases short, with 13 bases between. Germline CDR1 and CDR2: SGHRS and YFSETQ. The CDR3 DNA follows: TGCGCCAGCAGCTTGGTGGCAGATACCCTCTCTGGAAACACCATATATTTT. Its protein is CASSLVADTLSGNTIYF.

Note on this clone: This may be a read error, as it is one base from a much larger clone. The same CDR3 also results from other DNA sequences found in this sample. The chain links TRBV2 to TRBJ1-1; D gene unclear. The V gene's germline CDR1 is SNHLY and CDR2 FYNNEI. The germline V and J ends were trimmed by 0 bases and 1 base, with 3 bases remaining between them. The CDR3 runs 13 residues. CDR3 bases: TGTGCCAGCAGTGAAGCCAGGAACACTGAAGCTTTCTTT. As protein: CASSEARNTEAFF.